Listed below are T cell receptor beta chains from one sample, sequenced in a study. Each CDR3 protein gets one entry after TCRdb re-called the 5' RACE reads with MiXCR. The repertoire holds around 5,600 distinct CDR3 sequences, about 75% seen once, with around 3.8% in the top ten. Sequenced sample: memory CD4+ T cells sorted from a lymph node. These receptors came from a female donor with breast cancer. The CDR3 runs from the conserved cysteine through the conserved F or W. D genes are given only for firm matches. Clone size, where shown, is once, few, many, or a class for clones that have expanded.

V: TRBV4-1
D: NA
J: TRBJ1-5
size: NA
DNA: TGCGCCAGCAGCGTGAGATGGCCCAATAGCAATCAGCCCCAGCATTTT
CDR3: CASSVRWPNSNQPQHF

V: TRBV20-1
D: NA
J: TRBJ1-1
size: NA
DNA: TGCAGTGACGCCCGCACTGAAGCTTTCTTT
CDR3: CSDARTEAFF

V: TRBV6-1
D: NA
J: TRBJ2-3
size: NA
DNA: TGTGCCAGCAGTGAAGTGGCTACGGATACGCAGTATTTT
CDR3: CASSEVATDTQYF

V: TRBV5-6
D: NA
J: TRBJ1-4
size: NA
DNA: TGTGCCAGCAGCTTGGTCGGGGCCGGGGATGAAAAACTGTTTTTT
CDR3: CASSLVGAGDEKLFF

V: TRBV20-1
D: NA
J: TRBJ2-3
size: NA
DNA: TGCAGTGCTAGTCTTACCCGCACAGATACGCAGTATTTT
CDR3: CSASLTRTDTQYF

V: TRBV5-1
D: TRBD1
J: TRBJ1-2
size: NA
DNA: TGCGCCAGCAGCTTAGGACAGGGACGGAACTATGGCTACACCTTC
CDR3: CASSLGQGRNYGYTF

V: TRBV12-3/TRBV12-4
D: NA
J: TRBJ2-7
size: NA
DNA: TGTGCCAGCAGTTTAGAGGACTCCTACGAGCAGTACTTC
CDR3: CASSLEDSYEQYF

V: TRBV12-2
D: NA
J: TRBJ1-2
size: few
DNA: TGTGCAAGTCGCTTAGCGCAGACAGGGGGCGGCTACACCTTC
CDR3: CASRLAQTGGGYTF

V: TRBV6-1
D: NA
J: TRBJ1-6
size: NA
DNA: TGTGCCAGCAATATTTTACCATCACCCCTCCACTTT
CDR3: CASNILPSPLHF

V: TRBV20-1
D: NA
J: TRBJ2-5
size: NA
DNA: TGCAGTGCTAGCCTCGGAGAGACCCAGTACTTC
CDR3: CSASLGETQYF

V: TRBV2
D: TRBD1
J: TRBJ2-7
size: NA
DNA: TGTGCCAGCAGTGAACAGGGGGACAGGGCCTACGAGCAGTACTTC
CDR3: CASSEQGDRAYEQYF

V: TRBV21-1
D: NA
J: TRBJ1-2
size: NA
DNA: TGTGCCAGCGGCAGAGACAGACTAGCTAACTATGGCTACACCTTC
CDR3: CASGRDRLANYGYTF

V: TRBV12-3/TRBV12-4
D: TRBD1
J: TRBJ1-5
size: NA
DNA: TGTGCCAGCAGTTTACTAGGGGGCGGAAGTCAGCCCCAGCATTTT
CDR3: CASSLLGGGSQPQHF

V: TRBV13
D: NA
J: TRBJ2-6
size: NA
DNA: TGTGCCAGCAGCTTTAGGTTACCTGGGGCCAACGTCCTGACTTTC
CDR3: CASSFRLPGANVLTF

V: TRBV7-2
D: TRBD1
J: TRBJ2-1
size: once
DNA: TGTGCCAGCAGCTTAGACGGACAGGGTTCCAGGGAGCAGTTCTTC
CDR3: CASSLDGQGSREQFF

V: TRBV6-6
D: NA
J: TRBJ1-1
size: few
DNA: TGTGCCAGCAGTTATCGCCAGGGAGGTGAGGCTTTCTTT
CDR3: CASSYRQGGEAFF

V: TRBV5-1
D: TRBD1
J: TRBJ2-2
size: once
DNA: TGCGCCAGCAGCTTGGGGGACAGGGCCGCCGGGGAGCTGTTTTTT
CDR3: CASSLGDRAAGELFF

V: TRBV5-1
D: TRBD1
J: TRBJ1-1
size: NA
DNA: TGCACCAGCAGCCCCTGGGGACAGGGGGCGCTTGGTGGAGCTTTCTTT
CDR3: CTSSPWGQGALGGAFF

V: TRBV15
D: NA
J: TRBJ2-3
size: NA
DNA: TGTGCCACCACCCATGTGGAGGGCACAGATACGCAGTATTTT
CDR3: CATTHVEGTDTQYF

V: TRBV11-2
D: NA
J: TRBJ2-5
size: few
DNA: TGTGCCAGCAGCTTAGCCCGTGGGGCGTACAATAAAGAGACCCAGTACTTC
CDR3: CASSLARGAYNKETQYF

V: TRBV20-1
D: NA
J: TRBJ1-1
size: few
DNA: TGCAGTGCTAGCCGGGGGTTCGGCACTGAAGCTTTCTTT
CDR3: CSASRGFGTEAFF

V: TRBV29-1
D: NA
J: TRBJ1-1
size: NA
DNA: TGCAGCGTTCTTTATATGAACACTGAAGCTTTCTTT
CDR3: CSVLYMNTEAFF